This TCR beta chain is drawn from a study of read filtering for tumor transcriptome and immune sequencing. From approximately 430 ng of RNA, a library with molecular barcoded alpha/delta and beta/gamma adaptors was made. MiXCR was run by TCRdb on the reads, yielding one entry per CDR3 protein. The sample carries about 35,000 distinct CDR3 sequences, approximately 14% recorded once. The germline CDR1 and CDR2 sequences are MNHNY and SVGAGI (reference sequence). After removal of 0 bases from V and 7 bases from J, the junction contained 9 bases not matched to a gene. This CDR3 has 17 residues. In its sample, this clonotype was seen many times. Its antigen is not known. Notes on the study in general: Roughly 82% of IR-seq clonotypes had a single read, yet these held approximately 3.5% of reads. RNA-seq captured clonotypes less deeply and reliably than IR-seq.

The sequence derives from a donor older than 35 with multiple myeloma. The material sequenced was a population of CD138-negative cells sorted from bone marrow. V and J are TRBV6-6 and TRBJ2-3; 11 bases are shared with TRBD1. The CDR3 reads CASSYSPGQGVDNTQYF. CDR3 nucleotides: TGTGCCAGCAGTTACTCGCCGGGACAGGGGGTTGATAATACGCAGTATTTT.